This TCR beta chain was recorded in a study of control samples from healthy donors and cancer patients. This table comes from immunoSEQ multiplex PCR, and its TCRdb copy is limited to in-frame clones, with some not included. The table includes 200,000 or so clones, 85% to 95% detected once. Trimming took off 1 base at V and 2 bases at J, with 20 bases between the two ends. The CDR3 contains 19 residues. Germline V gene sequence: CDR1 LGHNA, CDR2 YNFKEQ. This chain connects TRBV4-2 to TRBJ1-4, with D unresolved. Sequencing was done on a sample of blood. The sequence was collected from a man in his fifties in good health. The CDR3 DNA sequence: TGTGCCAGCAGCCAAGTGGAAGGACTATTCCGGGTGACTAATGAAAAACTGTTTTTT. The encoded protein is CASSQVEGLFRVTNEKLFF.